Listed here are 4 T cell receptor beta chains from one sample, sequenced in a study of CD8 T cells in ankylosing spondylitis. Study-wide points: It appeared that ankylosing spondylitis blood was characterized by a TCR beta motif of several highly homologous variants.

Their cognate antigens are unknown. TCRdb reanalysed the 5' RACE reads using MiXCR and keeps one entry per CDR3 protein. This sample carries around 490,000 distinct CDR3 sequences, less than 6% of them seen once, and the ten largest clones take around 3.4%. Sequencing used blood, either unsorted or a sorted T cell fraction (not recorded which). The source of these receptors is a male donor with ankylosing spondylitis.

This clonotype has a count of ten or more. This chain uses TRBV5-1 with TRBJ2-7, with 9 bases that match TRBD2. CDR3 size: 17 residues. After removal of 2 bases from V and 2 bases from J, the junction contained 11 bases not matched to a gene. Germline V CDR1 and CDR2: SGHRS, YFSETQ. The CDR3 protein is CASSFGGTSISAYEQYF. The DNA of the CDR3 is TGCGCCAGCAGCTTCGGAGGGACTAGCATTTCAGCCTACGAGCAGTACTTC.

This clonotype was detected many times. The chain carries TRBV29-1 and TRBJ1-1, with 7 bases that match TRBD1. The germline V gene has CDR1 SQVTM and CDR2 ANQGSEA. CDR3 length: 12 amino acids. V trimming: 6 bases; J trimming: 10 bases; junction bases outside the gene matches: 11. CDR3 sequence reads: CSVATGALRAFF. CDR3 DNA: TGCAGCGTAGCCACAGGGGCCCTGAGAGCTTTCTTT.

The table lists this clonotype with many counts. The chain joins TRBV5-1 to TRBJ2-1; no reliable D call. CDR3 size: 12 residues. V dropped 4 bases and J dropped 8 bases, with 10 bases sitting between them. CDR1 and CDR2 (germline): SGHRS, YFSETQ. DNA of the CDR3: TGCGCCAGCAGCGCCCGTGGTGATGAGCAGTTCTTC. Protein product: CASSARGDEQFF.

The sample holds many counts of this clonotype. V and J are TRBV20-1 and TRBJ1-6; possible D gene TRBD1, 5 bases. The V and J ends lost 0 bases and 9 bases respectively, with 15 bases between them. The CDR3 loop spans 15 amino acids. Germline values: CDR1 DFQATT, CDR2 SNEGSKA (reference sequence). In DNA, the CDR3 is TGCAGTGCTAGAGATCCGCGGCAGGGAGGTTCACCCCTCCACTTT. The encoded protein is CSARDPRQGGSPLHF.